Sequencing of this T cell receptor (beta chain) was carried out in a study of cytomegalovirus exposure and HLA in healthy donors. There were likely unrecorded immune exposures, though donors were nominally healthy when sampled. Overall study findings and caveats: Association of a missense DCLRE1C variant with TCR beta V- and J-gene trimming was reported in a later analysis.

For this clone: Antigen specificity is unknown.

The PCR contained 60 Vbeta and 13 Jbeta primers. Measured with immunoSEQ multiplex PCR; TCRdb has only the in-frame clones, and not every one. The table shows roughly 120,000 clones, with around 80% occurring only once. The J segment lost 6 bases and the V segment lost 5 bases, leaving 12 bases of the junction unmatched. The CDR3 has 15 residues. Germline V gene lookup returns CDR1 MNHEY and CDR2 SMNVEV (reference sequence). J is TRBJ2-7 and V is TRBV27, with 8 bases lining up with TRBD1. This TCR came from a man aged 25 to 40 in good health and CMV-seropositive. The sample consisted of PBMCs. The CDR3 sequence: CASSPKVDRAREQYF. CDR3 bases: TGTGCCAGCAGTCCAAAGGTGGACAGGGCCCGCGAGCAGTACTTC.